A selection of T cell receptor beta chains follows, all from one sample in a study of blood T cell repertoires in COVID-19. Profiling relied on immunoSEQ multiplex PCR, and the TCRdb table lists in-frame clones only, not all of them. Of about 69,000 clones in the sample, just over 85% are singletons; the top ten hold 1.5% to 2%. The sample taken for sequencing was peripheral blood. The origin of the receptors is a man in his thirties or forties with acute or convalescent COVID-19. The CDR3 runs from the conserved cysteine through the conserved F or W. D genes are given only for firm matches. The size of a clone is reported for some rows only, either as once, few or many, or as a class for expanded clones.

abundance	d_gene	v_gene	j_gene	CDR3aa	CDR3nt
.	TRBD1	TRBV6-6	TRBJ1-5	CASTDRVDQPQHF	TGTGCCAGCACTGACAGGGTAGATCAGCCCCAGCATTTT
.	.	TRBV6-5	TRBJ1-6	CASSYGHSPLHF	TGTGCCAGCAGTTATGGCCATTCACCCCTCCACTTT
.	TRBD1	TRBV2	TRBJ2-1	CASKGQGADNEQFF	TGTGCCAGCAAAGGGCAGGGGGCGGACAATGAGCAGTTCTTC
.	.	TRBV7-2	TRBJ1-6	CASSPGGGRGSYNSPLHF	TGTGCCAGCAGCCCCGGCGGGGGAAGAGGCTCCTATAATTCACCCCTCCACTTT
.	TRBD2	TRBV19	TRBJ2-7	CASSHRGRASYEQYF	TGTGCCAGTAGCCATCGTGGGAGGGCGTCCTACGAGCAGTACTTC
.	TRBD1	TRBV19	TRBJ1-1	CASTPGQGRVAFF	TGTGCCAGTACCCCGGGACAGGGGAGGGTGGCTTTCTTT
few	.	TRBV7-9	TRBJ1-3	CASIQTNSGNTIYF	TGTGCCAGCATCCAGACTAACTCTGGAAACACCATATATTTT
.	TRBD2	TRBV24-1	TRBJ2-3	CATSDTGGGPDTQYF	TGTGCCACCAGTGATACCGGGGGGGGTCCAGATACGCAGTATTTT
.	TRBD1	TRBV9	TRBJ1-1	CASSVGDRDRNTEAFF	TGTGCCAGCAGCGTAGGGGACAGGGATAGGAACACTGAAGCTTTCTTT
.	TRBD2	TRBV10-1	TRBJ2-1	CASSELSGAGYNEQFF	TGCGCCAGCAGTGAGTTAAGCGGGGCCGGTTACAATGAGCAGTTCTTC
.	.	TRBV4-1	TRBJ1-2	CASSQALAGNYGYTF	TGCGCCAGCAGCCAAGCTCTGGCAGGGAACTATGGCTACACCTTC
.	.	TRBV10-3	TRBJ1-2	CAISEGGGFGKGGYTF	TGTGCCATCAGTGAAGGTGGAGGGTTTGGGAAGGGTGGCTACACCTTC
.	.	TRBV21-1	TRBJ2-5	CANCGGRWYF	TGTGCCAATTGCGGGGGGCGGTGGTACTTC
few	.	TRBV6-5	TRBJ1-2	CASSSPDSIYGYTF	TGTGCCAGCAGTTCTCCGGACAGTATCTATGGCTACACCTTC
.	.	TRBV6-5	TRBJ2-5	CASSYGDAGLETQYF	TGTGCCAGCAGTTACGGAGATGCTGGCTTGGAGACCCAGTACTTC
.	TRBD2	TRBV2	TRBJ2-5	CASNSAAGGETQYF	TGTGCCAGCAATTCTGCAGCGGGAGGCGAGACCCAGTACTTC
.	.	TRBV5-5	TRBJ1-2	CASSLPLGKGAIYGYTF	TGTGCCAGCAGCTTGCCCCTGGGAAAAGGGGCTATCTATGGCTACACCTTC
.	TRBD1	TRBV19	TRBJ1-5	CASSHMQGAGNQPQHF	TGTGCCAGTAGCCACATGCAGGGGGCTGGCAATCAGCCCCAGCATTTT
.	.	TRBV29-1	TRBJ2-1	CSGLYNEQFF	TGCAGCGGTCTATACAATGAGCAGTTCTTC
.	.	TRBV7-9	TRBJ1-4	CASSLGLDEKLFF	TGTGCCAGCAGCTTGGGACTTGATGAAAAACTGTTTTTT
.	TRBD1	TRBV6-5	TRBJ1-2	CASSYFGQGSDYGYTF	TGTGCCAGCAGTTACTTCGGACAGGGTTCAGACTATGGCTACACCTTC
.	.	TRBV19	TRBJ1-2	CASSIEGRRGRLGYTF	TGTGCCAGTAGTATAGAAGGGCGGCGGGGGCGGCTCGGCTACACCTTC
.	TRBD1	TRBV2	TRBJ1-4	CASARQGRSEKLFF	TGTGCCAGCGCAAGACAGGGGAGGAGTGAAAAACTGTTTTTT
.	TRBD2	TRBV30	TRBJ2-5	CAWTGGGAGETQYF	TGTGCCTGGACAGGCGGGGGGGCGGGAGAGACCCAGTACTTC
.	TRBD2	TRBV29-1	TRBJ2-7	CSVLGTSGIAYEQYF	TGCAGCGTTTTAGGGACTAGCGGCATAGCCTACGAGCAGTACTTC
.	.	TRBV18	TRBJ1-5	CASSPDRGKNQPQHF	TGTGCCAGCTCACCAGATAGGGGGAAAAATCAGCCCCAGCATTTT
.	.	TRBV18	TRBJ1-3	CASSPYGHTAGPGNTIYF	TGTGCCAGCTCACCCTACGGCCACACGGCGGGCCCTGGAAACACCATATATTTT
.	.	TRBV5-6	TRBJ2-1	CASSFGQPQFF	TGTGCCAGCAGCTTCGGACAGCCTCAGTTCTTC
.	TRBD1	TRBV30	TRBJ2-5	CAWSSGQGHRAQYF	TGTGCCTGGAGTTCAGGACAGGGCCATAGGGCCCAGTACTTC
.	.	TRBV7-6	TRBJ1-5	CASSLAGRGRGAQSGNQPQHF	TGTGCCAGCAGCTTGGCGGGGAGAGGGCGAGGGGCCCAAAGCGGCAATCAGCCCCAGCATTTT
.	.	TRBV19	TRBJ1-6	CASSPGSSYNSPLHF	TGTGCCAGTAGCCCCGGGAGCTCCTATAATTCACCCCTCCACTTT
once	.	TRBV5-5	TRBJ2-2	CASSPRKGANTGELFF	TGTGCCAGCAGCCCGAGAAAGGGGGCGAACACCGGGGAGCTGTTTTTT
.	TRBD1	TRBV18	TRBJ1-4	CASSPPTGDSETNEKLFF	TGTGCCAGCTCACCACCGACAGGGGACTCCGAAACTAATGAAAAACTGTTTTTT
.	.	TRBV24-1	TRBJ1-2	CATSEGYGYTF	TGTGCCACCTCTGAGGGCTATGGCTACACCTTC
.	.	TRBV7-9	TRBJ2-3	CASTGRDTQYF	TGTGCCAGCACGGGGAGGGATACGCAGTATTTT
.	TRBD1	TRBV2	TRBJ2-1	CASSQGRTGVGNEQFF	TGTGCCAGCAGTCAGGGCCGGACAGGGGTGGGCAATGAGCAGTTCTTC
.	TRBD1	TRBV5-4	TRBJ2-5	CASSAGTGGGETQYF	TGTGCCAGCAGCGCCGGGACAGGGGGGGGAGAGACCCAGTACTTC
.	.	TRBV15	TRBJ2-5	CATSRGFGEETQYF	TGTGCCACCAGCAGAGGTTTCGGGGAAGAGACCCAGTACTTC
.	.	TRBV12-3/TRBV12-4	TRBJ2-5	CASSLGAETQYF	TGTGCCAGCAGTTTGGGAGCAGAGACCCAGTACTTC
.	.	TRBV7-3	TRBJ2-1	CASSQNPGYNEQFF	TGTGCCAGCAGCCAGAACCCGGGCTACAATGAGCAGTTCTTC
.	TRBD1	TRBV29-1	TRBJ2-7	CSAQDGTASYEQYF	TGCAGCGCCCAAGACGGGACAGCCTCCTACGAGCAGTACTTC
few	.	TRBV7-9	TRBJ2-1	CASSLRLEQFF	TGTGCCAGCAGCCTCCGACTGGAGCAGTTCTTC
.	TRBD1	TRBV5-1	TRBJ1-1	CASSLTGGDGFF	TGCGCCAGCAGTTTAACAGGGGGCGATGGTTTCTTT
.	.	TRBV7-2	TRBJ1-2	CASSLGGPEGFGYTF	TGTGCCAGCAGCTTAGGGGGGCCCGAGGGTTTTGGCTACACCTTC
.	.	TRBV11-2	TRBJ2-1	CASSQGLRNEQFF	TGTGCCAGCAGCCAGGGGCTCCGCAATGAGCAGTTCTTC
.	TRBD1	TRBV13	TRBJ1-3	CASSSTGGYNTIYF	TGTGCCAGCAGCTCGACAGGGGGCTACAACACCATATATTTT
.	.	TRBV5-1	TRBJ2-3	CASREQPSTDTQYF	TGCGCCAGCCGAGAACAGCCAAGCACAGATACGCAGTATTTT
.	.	TRBV28	TRBJ2-5	CASSSHGGHRETQYF	TGTGCCAGCAGTTCCCACGGGGGGCATCGGGAGACCCAGTACTTC